This TCR beta chain was sequenced in a study of T cells in women clearing cervical HPV infection. Study in general: Case blood was drawn a median roughly 150 days after lesion detection. Study-level points and caveats: Controls had more TRBV6-7 (0.16%) than cases (about 0.11%).

Produced via immunoSEQ multiplex PCR; TCRdb's table is partial and in-frame only. This listing includes tens of thousands of clones. The CDR3 is 15 residues long. V shed 6 bases and J 4 bases; nucleotides not matched to a gene: 8. In germline, CDR1 is SNHLY, CDR2 FYNNEI. Comment on this clone: Its target is not known. The read ends 3 residues early relative to the CDR3; the germline J gene fills the gap.

The sequence was obtained from a woman aged 18-70 years with a cervical HPV16 infection that either progressed to CIN3+ or cleared (not recorded which). The sample comprised blood buffy coat. This chain joins TRBV2 and TRBJ2-3; TRBD2 agrees at 9 bases. Incomplete CDR3 DNA: TGTGCCAGCAGCACTGGGACTAGCTGGTCAGATACG. Its protein product is CASSTGTSWSDT. The full-length CDR3 reads as CASSTGTSWSDTQYF.